This T cell receptor (beta chain) comes out of a study of CD8+CD57+ T cells in acquired aplastic anemia. Looking at the study overall: CD4+ and CD8+ cells, once sorted, gave DNA averaging roughly 3 ug.

Study-wide points: Both patients and controls carried the same twenty-nine CD8+ CDR3 sequences. No significant difference in CD8+ Simpson's diversity was found between patients and controls.

As regards this clonotype: The antigen is not known.

The patients chosen for sequencing had shown expansion of CD8+CD57+ cells (detected by flow cytometry). Trimming removed 1 base from V and 3 bases from J, with 13 bases in between. Germline-derived CDR1 and CDR2 are SGHTA and FQGNSA. The CDR3 runs to 15 residues. Genomic DNA was employed as the template in profiling TCR beta VDJ and CDR3. TCRdb re-analysed the reads in MiXCR, keeping a single row per CDR3 protein. This repertoire shows about 160,000 distinct CDR3 sequences, around 52% found once; its top ten account for more than 30%. Material for sequencing was sorted CD4+, CD8+, or CD8+CD57+ T cells (not recorded which) from PBMCs. The source is a human donor with aplastic anemia. The chain uses TRBV7-2 and TRBJ2-7; D is unclear. CDR3 amino acids: CASSLVPGGYYEQYF. For the CDR3, the DNA is TGTGCCAGCAGCTTAGTGCCGGGCGGCTACTACGAGCAGTACTTC.